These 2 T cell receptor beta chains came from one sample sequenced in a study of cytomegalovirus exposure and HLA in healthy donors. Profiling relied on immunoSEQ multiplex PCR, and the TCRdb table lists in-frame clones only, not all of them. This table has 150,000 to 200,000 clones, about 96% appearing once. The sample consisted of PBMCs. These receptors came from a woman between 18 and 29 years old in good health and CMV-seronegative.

CDR3 nucleotides: TGTGCCAGCAGTGAGAGGAGGAACACTGAAGCTTTCTTT. Residues: CASSERRNTEAFF. The chain has TRBV7-9 and TRBJ1-1; no reliable D call. Trimming cost V 6 bases and J 1 base, with 9 bases left between them. This CDR3 region has 13 residues. CDR1 is SEHNR and CDR2 is FQNEAQ in the germline V gene (reference sequence). The full variable domain, completed using reference TRBV7-9 and TRBJ1-1, is DTGVSQNPRHKITKRGQNVTFRCDPISEHNRLYWYRQTLGQGPEFLTYFQNEAQLEKSRLLSDRFSAERPKGSFSTLEIQRTEQGDSAMYLCASSERRNTEAFFGQGTRLTVV.

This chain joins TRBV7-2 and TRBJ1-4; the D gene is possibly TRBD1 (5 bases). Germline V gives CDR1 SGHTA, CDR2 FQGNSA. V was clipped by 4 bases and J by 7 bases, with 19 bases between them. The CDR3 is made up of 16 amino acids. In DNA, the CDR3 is TGTGCCAGCAGCTCTGTCCACGACGGGGGTTCTGAAAAACTGTTTTTT. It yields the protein CASSSVHDGGSEKLFF.